This TCR beta chain was recovered during a study of cytomegalovirus exposure and HLA in healthy donors. Vbeta (60) and Jbeta (13) primers were used in the PCR. The assay was immunoSEQ multiplex PCR, and TCRdb's table has in-frame clones only and misses some. Counted here are 63,000 or so clones, 73% occurring once; the ten biggest clones make up roughly 5.3%. The CDR3 contains 13 residues. In germline, CDR1 is SQVTM, CDR2 ANQGSEA. V was pared by 7 bases and J by 5 bases, with 18 bases between. The sample consisted of PBMCs. V and J are TRBV29-1 and TRBJ2-7; D might be TRBD1 (5 bases). The TCR was taken from a man between 45 and 60 years old in good health and CMV-seronegative. The CDR3 nucleotides read TGCAGCGGAGCTAAGGGGCCATTGAACGAGCAGTACTTC. Amino acid sequence: CSGAKGPLNEQYF.